Listed below are T cell receptor beta chains from one sample, sequenced in a study of cytomegalovirus exposure and HLA in healthy donors. Sequenced by immunoSEQ multiplex PCR; TCRdb stores in-frame clones only, minus some. In the table there are 200,000 to 250,000 clones, 80% to 85% of which are singletons. Sequencing was performed on PBMCs. The origin of the receptors is a woman in her fifties or sixties in good health and CMV-seropositive. The CDR3 runs from the conserved cysteine through the conserved F or W. The order of the fields is J gene, V gene, D gene, clone size, CDR3 DNA, CDR3 protein. The D gene is left open where the match is weak. Only some rows state a clone size, as once, few, many or a class for expanded clones.

>TRBJ2-1|TRBV7-9|TRBD2|.
TGTGCCAGCAGTCATCGGGGGGGGTCCCGCCATGAGCAGTTCTTC
CASSHRGGSRHEQFF
>TRBJ2-1|TRBV11-2|.|.
TGTGCCAGCAGCTTAGCGGCGGACTACAATGAGCAGTTCTTC
CASSLAADYNEQFF
>TRBJ2-1|TRBV6-1|TRBD2|few
TGTGCCAGCAGTGTTGGGGGGACTAGCGGGAATGAGCAGTTCTTC
CASSVGGTSGNEQFF
>TRBJ2-7|TRBV28|TRBD2|few
TGTGCCAGCAGTTTGAGCGGGAGAAAACCCTACGAGCAGTACTTC
CASSLSGRKPYEQYF
>TRBJ2-1|TRBV4-2|TRBD2|.
TGTGCCAGCAGCCAAGGGGCATCTAGCGGGAGCAGTGAGCAGTTCTTC
CASSQGASSGSSEQFF
>TRBJ2-7|TRBV5-1|TRBD2|.
TGCGCCAGCAGCTTGGCGGGCCTAGCGGGATTAGCCTACGAGCAGTACTTC
CASSLAGLAGLAYEQYF
>TRBJ1-5|TRBV2|.|.
TGTGCCAGCAGGACGGAGACAGCTCCCAATCAGCCCCAGCATTTT
CASRTETAPNQPQHF
>TRBJ2-5|TRBV7-9|TRBD1|.
TGTGCCAGCAGCCGGACAGGGGAGGGTGGGCACCAAGAGACCCAGTACTTC
CASSRTGEGGHQETQYF
>TRBJ1-1|TRBV12-5|.|.
TGTGCTAGTGGTTTGGTAAGAGATGAAGCTTTCTTT
CASGLVRDEAFF
>TRBJ1-2|TRBV4-1|TRBD1|once
TGCGCCAGCAGCCACGTAGGGGGCGTCGGCTATGGCTACACCTTC
CASSHVGGVGYGYTF
>TRBJ2-7|TRBV5-4|TRBD2|few
TGTGCCAGCAGCTTAGGACTAGCGGGAGGGCCCCCCTACGAGCAGTACTTC
CASSLGLAGGPPYEQYF
>TRBJ1-5|TRBV4-1|.|.
TGCGCCAGCAGCCAAGAAGGGAAGGGGGTTCAGCCCCAGCATTTT
CASSQEGKGVQPQHF
>TRBJ2-2|TRBV13|TRBD2|once
TGTGCCAGCAGCTTCGCACTCAATAGCGGGAGTGGCACCGGGGAGCTGTTTTTT
CASSFALNSGSGTGELFF
>TRBJ2-7|TRBV6-1|.|few
TGTGCCAGCAGTGAGCGGGGTCCCTACGAGCAGTACTTC
CASSERGPYEQYF
>TRBJ2-1|TRBV7-9|.|.
TGTGCCAGCAGCTTAGGGAGAGGGCAGGGGGGAAACTACAATGAGCAGTTCTTC
CASSLGRGQGGNYNEQFF
>TRBJ2-7|TRBV9|TRBD2|.
TGTGCCAGCAGCGGGACTAGCGGGAGGGAGGGGCAGTACTTC
CASSGTSGREGQYF
>TRBJ1-1|TRBV7-9|TRBD1|.
TGTTCCAGCAGCCCATCGACAGGGAGGGCTTTCTTT
CSSSPSTGRAFF
>TRBJ2-7|TRBV7-2|TRBD2|.
TGTGCCAGCAGCTTATTGCCCCTAGCGGTTCTCCGCGAGCAGTACTTC
CASSLLPLAVLREQYF
>TRBJ2-1|TRBV2|TRBD2|.
TGTGCCAGCACTAGCGGGGTGAGCTCCTACAATGAGCAGTTCTTC
CASTSGVSSYNEQFF